This is a list of T cell receptor beta chains from one sample in a study of blood T cells in healthy people across ages. TCRdb processed the 5' RACE reads anew with MiXCR; each CDR3 protein has one entry. Here the sample spans about 830,000 distinct CDR3 sequences, around 68% being singletons. The specimen was blood. All receptors come from a man between 25 and 39 years old in good health. Each CDR3 is given with its conserved first and last residue. A D gene is named only where the DNA matches it firmly. For some rows the clone size is stated as once, few or many, or as a class when expanded; others skip it.

clone_size j_call v_call d_call cdr3_aa cdr3_nt
NA TRBJ1-4 TRBV20-1 NA CSASRAGNEKLFF TGCAGTGCCAGCCGTGCAGGGAATGAAAAACTGTTTTTT
NA TRBJ2-2 TRBV5-1 NA CASSLAGDPGELFF TGCGCCAGCAGCTTGGCCGGGGATCCCGGGGAGCTGTTTTTT
NA TRBJ2-1 TRBV15 TRBD1 CATSRGTGDNEQFF TGTGCCACCAGCAGGGGGACAGGGGACAATGAGCAGTTCTTC
NA TRBJ2-3 TRBV4-3 NA CASSQDSVGTDTQYF TGCGCCAGCAGCCAAGATTCGGTGGGCACAGATACGCAGTATTTT
NA TRBJ1-6 TRBV28 NA CASTKGRSNSPLHF TGTGCCAGCACCAAAGGGCGGTCTAATTCACCCCTCCACTTT
NA TRBJ1-4 TRBV12-3/TRBV12-4 TRBD1 CASSAAGQGFIKLFF TGTGCCAGCAGCGCAGCGGGACAGGGATTTATAAAACTGTTTTTT
few TRBJ2-1 TRBV29-1 NA CSVFSYNEQFF TGCAGCGTTTTCAGCTACAATGAGCAGTTCTTC
NA TRBJ2-1 TRBV20-1 TRBD2 CSATPAGGYYNEQFF TGCAGTGCTACTCCAGCGGGGGGCTATTACAATGAGCAGTTCTTC
few TRBJ2-7 TRBV20-1 NA CSARAASSYEQYF TGCAGTGCTAGGGCAGCCAGCTCCTACGAGCAGTACTTC
NA TRBJ2-5 TRBV28 TRBD2 CASSLAGGAEETQYF TGTGCCAGCAGTTTGGCGGGGGGCGCGGAAGAGACCCAGTACTTC
NA TRBJ1-6 TRBV9 NA CATSSGRLHF TGTGCCACCTCATCGGGGCGGCTCCACTTT
few TRBJ2-1 TRBV12-3/TRBV12-4 TRBD2 CASSLAGTSIDEQFF TGTGCCAGCAGTTTAGCCGGGACTAGTATCGATGAGCAGTTCTTC
NA TRBJ1-1 TRBV5-1 NA CASSLKISGSNTEAFF TGCGCCAGCAGCTTGAAGATATCGGGCTCGAACACTGAAGCTTTCTTT
NA TRBJ2-3 TRBV9 TRBD2 CASSLLTSTDTQYF TGTGCCAGCAGCTTACTGACTAGCACAGACACGCAGTATTTT
NA TRBJ2-1 TRBV2 TRBD2 CASRGSGGHHNEQFF TGTGCCAGCAGAGGTAGCGGGGGCCACCACAATGAGCAGTTCTTC
NA TRBJ1-4 TRBV12-3/TRBV12-4 TRBD1 CASSSGQRRTNEKLFF TGTGCCAGCAGTTCGGGACAGCGTCGAACTAATGAAAAACTGTTTTTT
few TRBJ2-7 TRBV14 NA CASSQVYYEQYF TGTGCCAGCAGCCAAGTATACTACGAGCAGTACTTC
NA TRBJ2-1 TRBV6-5 NA CASSYSKEAPRMGEQFF TGTGCCAGCAGTTACTCGAAAGAGGCACCCAGGATGGGTGAGCAGTTCTTC
NA TRBJ2-2 TRBV28 TRBD1 CASSPPARTGGRHRELFF TGTGCCAGCAGTCCACCGGCAAGGACAGGGGGCCGTCACCGGGAGCTGTTTTTT
NA TRBJ1-1 TRBV12-3/TRBV12-4 NA CASRNQDTPGAFF TGTGCCAGCAGGAATCAGGATACACCAGGAGCTTTCTTT
many TRBJ2-1 TRBV7-9 TRBD1 CASSLGQGGYNEQFF TGTGCCAGCAGTTTGGGACAGGGGGGTTACAATGAGCAGTTCTTC
NA TRBJ1-6 TRBV6-5 TRBD1 CATKPGQGSPLHF TGTGCCACCAAACCGGGACAGGGTTCACCCCTCCACTTT
NA TRBJ1-1 TRBV20-1 NA CSVVEGRRDTEAFF TGCAGTGTGGTCGAAGGGAGGAGGGACACTGAAGCTTTCTTT
NA TRBJ2-7 TRBV29-1 NA CSVTISSYEQYF TGCAGCGTTACCATCAGCTCCTACGAGCAGTACTTC
NA TRBJ2-1 TRBV24-1 TRBD1 CATSDSDRDEQFF TGTGCCACCAGTGATTCGGACAGGGATGAGCAGTTCTTC
NA TRBJ1-6 TRBV4-3 TRBD1 CASSQGSSGQGHSPLHF TGCGCCAGCAGCCAAGGTAGTTCCGGACAGGGCCATTCACCCCTCCACTTT
NA TRBJ2-5 TRBV4-2 NA CASSLGIEETQYF TGTGCCAGCAGCCTAGGGATAGAAGAGACCCAGTACTTC
few TRBJ2-5 TRBV29-1 TRBD1 CSVSYRGEETQYF TGCAGCGTTTCCTACAGGGGGGAAGAGACCCAGTACTTC